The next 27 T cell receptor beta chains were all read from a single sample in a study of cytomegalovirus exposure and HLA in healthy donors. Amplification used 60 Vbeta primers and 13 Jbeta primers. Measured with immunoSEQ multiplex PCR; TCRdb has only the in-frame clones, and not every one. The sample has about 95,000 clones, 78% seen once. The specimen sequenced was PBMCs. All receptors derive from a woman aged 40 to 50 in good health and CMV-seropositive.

As DNA, the CDR3 is TGTGCCAGCGGCGCCGCCGGGGGGGGATCTGAAGCTTTCTTT. This gives the protein CASGAAGGGSEAFF. The chain joins TRBV9 to TRBJ1-1; D possibly corresponds to TRBD1 (5 bases). The germline V gene encodes CDR1 SGDLS and CDR2 YYNGEE. The CDR3 length is 14 residues. V shed 7 bases and J shed 6 bases, with 19 bases lying between them.

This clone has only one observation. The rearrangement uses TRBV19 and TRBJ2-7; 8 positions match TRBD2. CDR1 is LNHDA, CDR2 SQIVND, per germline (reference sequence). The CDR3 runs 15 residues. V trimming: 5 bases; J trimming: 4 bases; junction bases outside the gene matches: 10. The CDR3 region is CASSAHLGGEYEQYF. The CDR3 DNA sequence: TGTGCCAGTAGTGCTCACCTCGGGGGGGAGTACGAGCAGTACTTC.

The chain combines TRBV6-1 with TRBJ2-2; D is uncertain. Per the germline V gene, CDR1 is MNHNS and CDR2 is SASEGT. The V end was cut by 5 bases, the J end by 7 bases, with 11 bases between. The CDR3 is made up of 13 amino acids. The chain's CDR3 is CASSFIDSGELFF. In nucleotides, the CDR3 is TGTGCCAGCAGTTTTATAGATAGCGGGGAGCTGTTTTTT.

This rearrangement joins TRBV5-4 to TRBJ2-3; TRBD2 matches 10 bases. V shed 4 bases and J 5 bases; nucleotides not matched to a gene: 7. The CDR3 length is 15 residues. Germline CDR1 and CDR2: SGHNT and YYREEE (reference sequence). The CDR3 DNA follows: TGTGCCAGCAGCAGGGGACTAGCGTTGGAAGATACGCAGTATTTT. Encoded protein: CASSRGLALEDTQYF.

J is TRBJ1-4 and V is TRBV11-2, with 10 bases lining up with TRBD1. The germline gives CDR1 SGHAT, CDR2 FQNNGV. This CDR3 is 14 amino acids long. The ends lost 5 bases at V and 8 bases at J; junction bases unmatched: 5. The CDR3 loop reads CASSQGQGIEKLFF. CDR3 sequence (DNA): TGTGCCAGCAGCCAGGGACAGGGGATCGAAAAACTGTTTTTT.

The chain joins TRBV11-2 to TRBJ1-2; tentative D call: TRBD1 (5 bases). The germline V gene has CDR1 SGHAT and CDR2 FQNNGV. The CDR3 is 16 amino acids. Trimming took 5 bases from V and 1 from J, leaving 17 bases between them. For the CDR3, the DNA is TGTGCCAGCAGCCCCCCCCTGGGGGGTGTTAACTATGGCTACACCTTC. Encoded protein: CASSPPLGGVNYGYTF.

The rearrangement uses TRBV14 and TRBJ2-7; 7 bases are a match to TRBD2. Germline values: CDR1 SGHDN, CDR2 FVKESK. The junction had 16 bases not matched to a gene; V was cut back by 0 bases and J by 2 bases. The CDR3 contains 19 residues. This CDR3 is CASSQEWGRAGPVAYEQYF. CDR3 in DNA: TGTGCCAGCAGCCAAGAGTGGGGGAGGGCAGGTCCCGTCGCCTACGAGCAGTACTTC.

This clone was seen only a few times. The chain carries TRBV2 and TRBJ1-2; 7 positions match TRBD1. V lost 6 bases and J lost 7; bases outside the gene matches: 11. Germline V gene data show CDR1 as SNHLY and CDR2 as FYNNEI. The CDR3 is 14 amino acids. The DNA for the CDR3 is TGTGCCAGCAGAGGTCCATGGACAGGCTCTGGCTACACCTTC. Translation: CASRGPWTGSGYTF.

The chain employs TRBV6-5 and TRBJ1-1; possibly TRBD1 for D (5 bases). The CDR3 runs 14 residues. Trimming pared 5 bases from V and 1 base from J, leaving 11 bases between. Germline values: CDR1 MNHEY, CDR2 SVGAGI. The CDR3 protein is CASSQSGGNTEAFF. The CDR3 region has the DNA TGTGCCAGCAGTCAGTCGGGGGGGAACACTGAAGCTTTCTTT.

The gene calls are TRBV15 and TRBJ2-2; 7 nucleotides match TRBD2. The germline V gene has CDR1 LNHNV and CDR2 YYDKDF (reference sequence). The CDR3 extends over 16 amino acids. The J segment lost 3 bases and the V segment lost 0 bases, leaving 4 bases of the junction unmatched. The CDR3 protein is CATSREGRGYTGELFF. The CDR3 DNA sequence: TGTGCCACCAGCAGAGAGGGGCGGGGGTACACCGGGGAGCTGTTTTTT.

The CDR3 reads CASSNRMPAYEQYF. CDR3 nucleotides: TGTGCCAGCAGTAACAGGATGCCGGCCTACGAGCAGTACTTC. The chain combines TRBV21-1 with TRBJ2-7; TRBD1, the D gene given by the table, was not confirmed from the DNA. TRBV21-1 constitutes a pseudogene. The CDR3 has 14 residues.

CDR3: CASSFRLNYGYTF. The CDR3 region has the DNA TGTGCCAGCAGCTTCAGGCTTAACTATGGCTACACCTTC. V and J are TRBV6-1 and TRBJ1-2; the D is unclear. The V and J ends lost 6 bases and 1 base respectively, with 9 bases between them. The CDR3 contains 13 residues. Per germline, CDR1 MNHNS and CDR2 SASEGT.

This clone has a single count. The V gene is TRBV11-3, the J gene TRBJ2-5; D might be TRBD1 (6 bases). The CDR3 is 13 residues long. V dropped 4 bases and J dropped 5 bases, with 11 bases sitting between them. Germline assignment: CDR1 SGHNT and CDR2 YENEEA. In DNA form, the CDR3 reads TGTGCCAGCAGCTGGGGACAAGCGGAGACCCAGTACTTC. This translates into CASSWGQAETQYF.

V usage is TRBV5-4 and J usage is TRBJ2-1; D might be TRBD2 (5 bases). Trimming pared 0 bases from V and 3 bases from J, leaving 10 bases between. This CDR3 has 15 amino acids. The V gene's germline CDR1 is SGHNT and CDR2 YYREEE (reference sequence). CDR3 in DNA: TGTGCCAGCAGCTTGGCTAGCAGTAACTACAATGAGCAGTTCTTC. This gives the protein CASSLASSNYNEQFF.

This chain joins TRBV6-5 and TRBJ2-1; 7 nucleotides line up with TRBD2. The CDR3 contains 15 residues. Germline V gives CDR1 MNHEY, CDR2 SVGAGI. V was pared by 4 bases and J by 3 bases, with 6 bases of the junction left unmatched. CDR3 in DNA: TGTGCCAGCAGTTCGCTTGGCGGGAGCTACAATGAGCAGTTCTTC. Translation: CASSSLGGSYNEQFF.

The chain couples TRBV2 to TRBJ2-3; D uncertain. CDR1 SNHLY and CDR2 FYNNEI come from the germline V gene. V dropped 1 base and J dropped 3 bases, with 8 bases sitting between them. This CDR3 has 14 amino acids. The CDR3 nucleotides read TGTGCCAGCAGTGAAGTCTCGCGAACAGATACGCAGTATTTT. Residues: CASSEVSRTDTQYF.

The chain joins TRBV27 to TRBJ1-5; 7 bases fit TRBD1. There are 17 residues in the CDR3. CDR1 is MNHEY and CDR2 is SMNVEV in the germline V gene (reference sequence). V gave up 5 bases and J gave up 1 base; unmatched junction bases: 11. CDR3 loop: CASSPGLTGWSNQPQHF. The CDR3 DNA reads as TGTGCCAGCAGTCCAGGCCTGACAGGGTGGAGCAATCAGCCCCAGCATTTT.

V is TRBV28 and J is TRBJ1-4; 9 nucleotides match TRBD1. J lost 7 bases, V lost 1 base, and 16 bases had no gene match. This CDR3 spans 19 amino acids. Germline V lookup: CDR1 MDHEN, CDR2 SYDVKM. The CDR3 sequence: CASSLFTWYRGRIGEKLFF. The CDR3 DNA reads TGTGCCAGCAGTTTATTTACCTGGTACAGGGGGCGCATTGGTGAAAAACTGTTTTTT. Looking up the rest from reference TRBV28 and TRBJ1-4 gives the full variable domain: DVKVTQSSRYLVKRTGEKVFLECVQDMDHENMFWYRQDPGLGLRLIYFSYDVKMKEKGDIPEGYSVSREKKERFSLILESASTNQTSMYLCASSLFTWYRGRIGEKLFFGSGTQLSVL.

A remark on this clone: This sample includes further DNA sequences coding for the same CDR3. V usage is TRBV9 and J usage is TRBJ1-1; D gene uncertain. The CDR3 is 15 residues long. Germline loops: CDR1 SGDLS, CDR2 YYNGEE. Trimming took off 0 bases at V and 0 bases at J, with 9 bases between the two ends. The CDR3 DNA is TGTGCCAGCAGCGTAGGAGGGATAATGAACACTGAAGCTTTCTTT. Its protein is CASSVGGIMNTEAFF.

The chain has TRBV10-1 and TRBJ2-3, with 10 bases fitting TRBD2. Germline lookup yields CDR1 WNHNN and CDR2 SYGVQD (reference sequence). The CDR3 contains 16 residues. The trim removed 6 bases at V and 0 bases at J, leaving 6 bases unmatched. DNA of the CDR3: TGCGCCAGCAGCCCTAGCGGGAGAGGGAGCACAGATACGCAGTATTTT. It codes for CASSPSGRGSTDTQYF.

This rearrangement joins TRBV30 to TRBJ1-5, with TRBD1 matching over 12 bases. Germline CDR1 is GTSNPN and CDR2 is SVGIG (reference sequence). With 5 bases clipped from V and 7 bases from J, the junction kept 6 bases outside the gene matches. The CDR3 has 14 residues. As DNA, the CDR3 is TGTGCCTGGTCCGGGACAGGGGGCAGACAGCCCCAGCATTTT. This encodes CAWSGTGGRQPQHF.

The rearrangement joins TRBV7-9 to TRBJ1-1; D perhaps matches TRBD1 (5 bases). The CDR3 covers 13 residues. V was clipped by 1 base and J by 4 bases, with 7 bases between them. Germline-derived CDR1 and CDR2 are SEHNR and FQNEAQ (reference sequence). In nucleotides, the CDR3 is TGTGCCAGCAGCTTAGGGGGCGTCACTGAAGCTTTCTTT. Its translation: CASSLGGVTEAFF.

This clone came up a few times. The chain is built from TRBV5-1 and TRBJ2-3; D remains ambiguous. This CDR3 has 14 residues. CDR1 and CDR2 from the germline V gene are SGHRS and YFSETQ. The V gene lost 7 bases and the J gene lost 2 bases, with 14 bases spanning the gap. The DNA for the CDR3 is TGCGCCAGCCGGATCATGGAGAACACAGATACGCAGTATTTT. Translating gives CASRIMENTDTQYF.

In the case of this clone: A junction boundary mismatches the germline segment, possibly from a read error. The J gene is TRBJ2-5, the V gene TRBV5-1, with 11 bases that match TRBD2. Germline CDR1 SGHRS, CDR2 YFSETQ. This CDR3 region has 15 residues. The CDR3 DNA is TGCGCCAGCAGCGACGTAGCGGGAGGGTGGGAGACTCAGTACTTC. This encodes CASSDVAGGWETQYF.

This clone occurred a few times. In nucleotides, the CDR3 is TGCGCCAGCAGTACCCAGGGATGGGAGACCCAGTACTTC. It yields the protein CASSTQGWETQYF. This chain links TRBV5-1 with TRBJ2-5; perhaps TRBD1 as D (5 bases). The CDR3 contains 13 residues. V shed 5 bases and J shed 5 bases, with 13 bases lying between them. Germline CDR1 and CDR2: SGHRS and YFSETQ.

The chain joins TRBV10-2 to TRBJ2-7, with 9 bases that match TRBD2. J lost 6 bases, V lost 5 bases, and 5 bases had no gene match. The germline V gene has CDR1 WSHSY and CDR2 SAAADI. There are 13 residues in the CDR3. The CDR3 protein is CASSPSGVSEQYF. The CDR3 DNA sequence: TGCGCCAGCAGTCCTAGCGGGGTTAGCGAGCAGTACTTC.

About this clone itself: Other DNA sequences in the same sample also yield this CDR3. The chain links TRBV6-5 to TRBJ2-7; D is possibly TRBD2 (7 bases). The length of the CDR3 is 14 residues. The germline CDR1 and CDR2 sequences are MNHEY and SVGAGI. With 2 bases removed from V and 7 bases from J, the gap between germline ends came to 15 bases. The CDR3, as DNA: TGTGCCAGCAGTTACCTTGCGGGGGCGGGGGAGCAGTACTTC. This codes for CASSYLAGAGEQYF.